The clone carrying this T cell receptor (delta chain) has just a few counts. What it binds is unknown. Extracted RNA was reverse transcribed into cDNA. CDR3 amplicons came from multiplex PCR with pooled V-gene forward and constant-region reverse primers. TCRdb fed the multiplex PCR reads into CATT to redo clone calling. The sample records about 75,000 delta-chain clones, about 38% being singletons. CDR1 and CDR2 from the germline V gene are TSWWSYY and QGS. Trimming pared 3 bases from V and 0 bases from J, leaving 23 bases between. This CDR3 contains 19 residues. The sample belongs to a study of Vδ1+ human thymocytes. Study findings and constraints: Thymic TRG and TRD repertoires appeared highly polyclonal. TRD repertoires were essentially private, unlike widely shared TRG clonotypes. Around a fifth of thymic delta-chain sequences were Vdelta2, with few Vdelta3, unlike blood Vdelta1+ controls.

This TCR came from a boy less than two years old who had congenital heart surgery. The genes are TRDV1 and TRDJ1; TRDD3 is a possible D gene (6 bases). Sequences were obtained from Vdelta1+ gamma-delta thymocytes from the thymus. Subset meaning: FACS-sorted CD3+ TCRalphabeta- TCRVdelta1+ TCRVdelta2- thymocytes. The CDR3 is CALGEPTSGAHLYTDKLIF. In nucleotides, the CDR3 is TGTGCTCTTGGGGAGCCGACCTCTGGGGCGCACCTTTACACCGATAAACTCATCTTT.